The T cell receptor (beta chain) under discussion was sequenced for a study of CXCR3-negative and CXCR3-positive naive CD8 T cells (dated by TCRdb to the late 2010s). Study-wide context: In total, approximately 130 million TRB reads were obtained, or roughly 1.5 +/- 0.3 million reads per library. Naive subsets from a handful of donors and memory cells from 3 donors were included in the TRBV-TRBJ cluster analysis. Data from roughly twelve donors, pooled across two independent experiments, went into the diversity and physicochemical repertoire analyses.

The germline V gene encodes CDR1 SNHLY and CDR2 FYNNEI. Including cysteine and phenylalanine, the CDR3 has 15 amino acids. A DNA sequence was not provided. A remark on this clonotype: Its antigen is still unknown.

Instrument on record: NextSeq 550. The Human TCR Profiling Kit (MiLaboratory) was used to make UMI-labeled 5' RACE TRB cDNA libraries. The full amount of extracted RNA was used for cDNA synthesis, and the full amount of resulting cDNA was used for PCR amplification. Libraries were prepared in parallel with an identical number of PCR cycles. Per the source publication's procedure: With a minimum of two reads required per UMI, MIGEC and MiXCR pulled out about 50,000 +/- 10,000 unique UMI-labeled TRB cDNA molecules from each library. On average, each library contained about 40,000 +/- 10,000 functional in-frame TRB CDR3 nucleotide clonotypes without stop codons. After downsampling to 5000 UMI-labeled TRB molecules per sample, diversity metrics such as normalized Shannon-Wiener and Chao1 were calculated in VDJtools. VDJtools was used to calculate clonotype-size-weighted physicochemical properties of the central five CDR3 residues, namely interaction energy, strength, volume and Kidera factor 4. TCRdb reprocessed the reads and assigns one entry to each CDR3 protein sequence, leaving out DNA. TCRdb's processing, not the authors' own work, is the source of the V and J calls. This sample's records show some 99,000 distinct CDR3 sequences. Together, the top ten hold 1.1% of the sample.

Results the study describes overall, beyond this receptor: Repertoire diversity was comparably high in both naive subsets but much lower in memory CD8+ T cells. Because surface CD5, which is linked to self-reactivity in mice, was comparable between the naive subsets, TCR interaction strength was also inferred from TRB CDR3 physicochemical properties. Within the same donor, TRBV-TRBJ usage looked similar between naive CXCR3-negative and CXCR3-positive cells, but memory cells had distinct patterns. Freshly isolated PBMCs were used for most assays because CXCR3 expression went down partially after cryopreservation. TRB CDR3s from CXCR3-positive naive cells showed higher hydrophobicity (lower Kidera factor 4), lower energy, and higher strength and volume indices than CXCR3-negative naive cells.

For each CD8+ T cell subset, flow sorting was done in triplicate, and 300,000 to 350,000 cells per subset went directly into RLT lysis buffer. Naive CD8+ T cells were defined stringently as CD45RO-CCR7+CD27+CD95- to exclude memory contaminants. Peripheral blood mononuclear cells were isolated from buffy coats by standard density gradient centrifugation. Naive CXCR3-negative and CXCR3-positive CD8+ T cells were flow-sorted using a FACSAria III. Total RNA was extracted from sorted cells with an RNeasy Mini Kit. The TCR sequence derives from a human donor in good health. Some clones in this sample may be carry-over from other donors' samples. In this chain, TRBV2 is recombined with TRBJ2-5; TCRdb calls TRBD1, which cannot be checked without DNA. Sequenced: naive CXCR3+ CD8+ T cells from blood. Reading the label with the study, this specimen's cell subset or site is: CD45RO-CCR7+CD27+CD95- naive CD8+ T cells expressing CXCR3 (TNR3+). CDR3 reads: CASSDGGGVQETQYF.